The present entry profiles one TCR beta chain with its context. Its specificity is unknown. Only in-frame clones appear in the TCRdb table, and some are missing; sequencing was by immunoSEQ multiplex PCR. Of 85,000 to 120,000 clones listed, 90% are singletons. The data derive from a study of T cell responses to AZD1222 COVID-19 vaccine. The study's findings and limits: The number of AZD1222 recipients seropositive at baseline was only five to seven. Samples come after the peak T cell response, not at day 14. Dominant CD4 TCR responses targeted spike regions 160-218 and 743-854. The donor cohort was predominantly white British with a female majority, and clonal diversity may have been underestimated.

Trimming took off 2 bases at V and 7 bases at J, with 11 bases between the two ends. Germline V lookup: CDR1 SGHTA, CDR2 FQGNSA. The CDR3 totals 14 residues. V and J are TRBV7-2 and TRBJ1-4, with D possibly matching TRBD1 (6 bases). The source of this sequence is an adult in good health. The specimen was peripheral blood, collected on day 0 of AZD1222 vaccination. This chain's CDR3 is CASSLWQGTEKLFF. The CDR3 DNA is TGTGCCAGCAGCTTATGGCAGGGGACTGAAAAACTGTTTTTT.